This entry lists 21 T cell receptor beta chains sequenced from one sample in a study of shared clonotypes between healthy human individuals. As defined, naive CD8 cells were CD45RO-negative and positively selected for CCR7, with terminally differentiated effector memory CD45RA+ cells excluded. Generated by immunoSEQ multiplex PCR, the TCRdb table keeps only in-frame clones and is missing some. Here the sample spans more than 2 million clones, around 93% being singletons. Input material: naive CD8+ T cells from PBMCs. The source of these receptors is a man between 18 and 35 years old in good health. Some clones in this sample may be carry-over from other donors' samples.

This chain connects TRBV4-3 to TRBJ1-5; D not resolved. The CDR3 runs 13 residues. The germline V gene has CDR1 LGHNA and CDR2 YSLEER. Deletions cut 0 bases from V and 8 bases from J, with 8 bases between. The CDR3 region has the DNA TGCGCCAGCAGCCAAGATCGGGAAAAGCCCCAGCATTTT. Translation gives CASSQDREKPQHF.

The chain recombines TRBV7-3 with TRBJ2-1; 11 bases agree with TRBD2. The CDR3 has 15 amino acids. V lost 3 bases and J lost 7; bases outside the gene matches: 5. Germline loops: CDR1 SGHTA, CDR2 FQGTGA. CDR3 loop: CASSFSGRALNEQFF. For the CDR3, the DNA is TGTGCCAGCAGCTTTAGCGGGAGGGCCTTAAATGAGCAGTTCTTC.

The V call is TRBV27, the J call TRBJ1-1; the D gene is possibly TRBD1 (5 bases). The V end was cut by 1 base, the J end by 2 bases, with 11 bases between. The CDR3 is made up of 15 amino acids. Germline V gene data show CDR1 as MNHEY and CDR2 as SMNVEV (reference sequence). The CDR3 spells CASSLFGTLNTEAFF. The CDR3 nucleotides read TGTGCCAGCAGTTTATTCGGGACCCTAAACACTGAAGCTTTCTTT.

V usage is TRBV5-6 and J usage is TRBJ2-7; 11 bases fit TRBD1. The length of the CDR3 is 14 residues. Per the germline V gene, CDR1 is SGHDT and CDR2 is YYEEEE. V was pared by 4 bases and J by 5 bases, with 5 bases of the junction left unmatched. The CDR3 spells CASSLGQGAHEQYF. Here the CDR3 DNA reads TGTGCCAGCAGCCTCGGACAGGGGGCACACGAGCAGTACTTC. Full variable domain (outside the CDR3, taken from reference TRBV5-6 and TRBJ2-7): DAGVTQSPTHLIKTRGQQVTLRCSPKSGHDTVSWYQQALGQGPQFIFQYYEEEERQRGNFPDRFSGHQFPNYSSELNVNALLLGDSALYLCASSLGQGAHEQYFGPGTRLTVT.

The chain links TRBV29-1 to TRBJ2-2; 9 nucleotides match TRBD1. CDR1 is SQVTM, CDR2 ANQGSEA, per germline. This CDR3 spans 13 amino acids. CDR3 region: CTGTGGNTGELFF. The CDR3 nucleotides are TGCACTGGAACAGGGGGCAACACCGGGGAGCTGTTTTTT.

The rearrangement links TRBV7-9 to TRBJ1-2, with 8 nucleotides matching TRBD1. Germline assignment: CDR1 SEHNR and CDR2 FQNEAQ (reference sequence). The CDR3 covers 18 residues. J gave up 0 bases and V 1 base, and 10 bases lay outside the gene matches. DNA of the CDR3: TGTGCCAGCAGCTTAGGTTTCGGACAGGGCATCGCTAACTATGGCTACACCTTC. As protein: CASSLGFGQGIANYGYTF.

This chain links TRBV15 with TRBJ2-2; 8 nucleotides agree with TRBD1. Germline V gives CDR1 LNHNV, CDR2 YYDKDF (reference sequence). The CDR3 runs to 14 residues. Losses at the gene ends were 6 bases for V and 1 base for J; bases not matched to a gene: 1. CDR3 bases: TGTGCCACCAGGGACAGGGAGAACACCGGGGAGCTGTTTTTT. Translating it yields CATRDRENTGELFF. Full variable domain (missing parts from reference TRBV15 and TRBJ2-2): DAMVIQNPRYQVTQFGKPVTLSCSQTLNHNVMYWYQQKSSQAPKLLFHYYDKDFNNEADTPDNFQSRRPNTSFCFLDIRSPGLGDTAMYLCATRDRENTGELFFGEGSRLTVL.

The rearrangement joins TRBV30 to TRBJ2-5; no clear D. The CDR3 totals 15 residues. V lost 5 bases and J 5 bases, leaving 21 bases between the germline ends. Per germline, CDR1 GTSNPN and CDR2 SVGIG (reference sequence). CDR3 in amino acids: CAWDGLAGPRETQYF. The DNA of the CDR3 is TGTGCCTGGGACGGGTTGGCCGGCCCTCGGGAGACCCAGTACTTC.

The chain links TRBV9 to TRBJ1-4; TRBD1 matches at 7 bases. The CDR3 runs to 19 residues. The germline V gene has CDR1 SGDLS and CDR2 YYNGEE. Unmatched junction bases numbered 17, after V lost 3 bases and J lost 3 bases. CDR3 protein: CASSGPSVLTGEPNEKLFF. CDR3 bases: TGTGCCAGCAGCGGACCCTCCGTATTAACAGGGGAGCCTAATGAAAAACTGTTTTTT.

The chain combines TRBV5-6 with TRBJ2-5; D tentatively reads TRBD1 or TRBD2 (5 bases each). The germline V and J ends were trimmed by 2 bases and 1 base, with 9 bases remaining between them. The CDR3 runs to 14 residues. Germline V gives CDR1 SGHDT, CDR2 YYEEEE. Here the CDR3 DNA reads TGTGCCAGCAGCTTCCCCGGGACCCAAGAGACCCAGTACTTC. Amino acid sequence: CASSFPGTQETQYF.

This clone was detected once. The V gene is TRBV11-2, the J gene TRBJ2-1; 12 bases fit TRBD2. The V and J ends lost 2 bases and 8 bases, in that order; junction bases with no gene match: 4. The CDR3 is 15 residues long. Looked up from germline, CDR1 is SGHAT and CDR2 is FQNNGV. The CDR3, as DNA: TGTGCCAGCAGCTTATCGACTAGCGGGAGTTATGAGCAGTTCTTC. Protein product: CASSLSTSGSYEQFF.

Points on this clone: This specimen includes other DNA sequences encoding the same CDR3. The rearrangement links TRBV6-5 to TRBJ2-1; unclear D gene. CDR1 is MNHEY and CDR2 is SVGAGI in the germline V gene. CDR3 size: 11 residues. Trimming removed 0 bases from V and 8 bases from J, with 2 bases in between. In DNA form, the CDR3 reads TGTGCCAGCAGTTACTCCGATGAGCAGTTCTTC. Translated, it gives CASSYSDEQFF.

CDR3 coding DNA: TGTGCCAGCAGTCACGCCGGGACTCTGACCTACAATGAGCAGTTCTTC. Translated, it gives CASSHAGTLTYNEQFF. The chain is built from TRBV7-9 and TRBJ2-1; the D gene is possibly TRBD2 (6 bases). The CDR3 has 16 residues. Between the trimmed V and J ends, which lost 6 bases and 2 bases, there was a span of 17 bases. Germline V gives CDR1 SEHNR, CDR2 FQNEAQ (reference sequence). Together with reference TRBV7-9 and TRBJ2-1, the CDR3 gives the full variable domain: DTGVSQNPRHKITKRGQNVTFRCDPISEHNRLYWYRQTLGQGPEFLTYFQNEAQLEKSRLLSDRFSAERPKGSFSTLEIQRTEQGDSAMYLCASSHAGTLTYNEQFFGPGTRLTVL.

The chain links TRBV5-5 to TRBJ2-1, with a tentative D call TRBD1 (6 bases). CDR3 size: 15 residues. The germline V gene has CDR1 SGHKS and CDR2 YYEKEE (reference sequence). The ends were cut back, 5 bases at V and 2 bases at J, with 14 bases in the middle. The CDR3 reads CASSRTDRAYNEQFF. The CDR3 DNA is TGTGCCAGCAGTCGCACGGACAGAGCCTACAATGAGCAGTTCTTC.

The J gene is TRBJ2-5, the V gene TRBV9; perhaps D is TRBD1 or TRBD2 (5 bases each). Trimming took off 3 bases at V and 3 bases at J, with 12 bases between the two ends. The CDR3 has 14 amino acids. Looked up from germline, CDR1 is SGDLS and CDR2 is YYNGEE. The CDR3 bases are TGTGCCAGCAGCGCTTTTGGGGGAAAAGAGACCCAGTACTTC. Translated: CASSAFGGKETQYF.

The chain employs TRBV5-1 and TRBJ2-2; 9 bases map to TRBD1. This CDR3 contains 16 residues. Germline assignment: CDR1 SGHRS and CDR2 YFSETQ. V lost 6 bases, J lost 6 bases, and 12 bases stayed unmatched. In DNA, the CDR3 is TGCGCCAGCACCGGGGACAGGGTAATTATGCCCGGGGAGCTGTTTTTT. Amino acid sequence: CASTGDRVIMPGELFF.

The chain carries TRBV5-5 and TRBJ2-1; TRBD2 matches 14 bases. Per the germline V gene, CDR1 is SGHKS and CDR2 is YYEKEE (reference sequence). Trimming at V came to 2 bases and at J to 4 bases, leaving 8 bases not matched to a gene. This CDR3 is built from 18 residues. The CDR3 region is CASSLTRLAGGKYNEQFF. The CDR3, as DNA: TGTGCCAGCAGCTTAACGAGACTAGCGGGAGGGAAATACAATGAGCAGTTCTTC.

CDR3 in amino acids: CASSPHPGQSQETQYF. In DNA, the CDR3 is TGTGCCAGCAGTCCGCACCCGGGACAAAGCCAAGAGACCCAGTACTTC. This chain connects TRBV27 to TRBJ2-5; D might be TRBD1 (6 bases). Trimming removed 5 bases at V and 1 base at J, with 17 bases between. The CDR3 runs to 16 residues. Germline V gene lookup returns CDR1 MNHEY and CDR2 SMNVEV (reference sequence).

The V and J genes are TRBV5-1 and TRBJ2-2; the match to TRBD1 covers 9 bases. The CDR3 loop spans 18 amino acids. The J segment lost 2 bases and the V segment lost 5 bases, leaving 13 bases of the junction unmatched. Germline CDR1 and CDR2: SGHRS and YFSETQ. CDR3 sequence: CASSWDRVRSQNTGELFF. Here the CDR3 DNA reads TGCGCCAGCAGTTGGGACAGGGTGAGATCTCAAAACACCGGGGAGCTGTTTTTT.

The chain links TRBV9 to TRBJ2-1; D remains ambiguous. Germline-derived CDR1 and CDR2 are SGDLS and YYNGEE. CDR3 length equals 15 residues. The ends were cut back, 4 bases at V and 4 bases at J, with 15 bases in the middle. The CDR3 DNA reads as TGTGCCAGCAGCCTCCGAGTGGGAACTTACAATGAGCAGTTCTTC. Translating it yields CASSLRVGTYNEQFF.

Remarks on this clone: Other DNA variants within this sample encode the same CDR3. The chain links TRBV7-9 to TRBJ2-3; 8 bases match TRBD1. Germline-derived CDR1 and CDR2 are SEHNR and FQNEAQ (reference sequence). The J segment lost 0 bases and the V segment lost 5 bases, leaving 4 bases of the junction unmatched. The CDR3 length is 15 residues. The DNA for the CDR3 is TGTGCCAGCAGCCCCAGGGGGCCTAGCACAGATACGCAGTATTTT. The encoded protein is CASSPRGPSTDTQYF. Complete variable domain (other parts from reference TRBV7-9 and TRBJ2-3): DTGVSQNPRHKITKRGQNVTFRCDPISEHNRLYWYRQTLGQGPEFLTYFQNEAQLEKSRLLSDRFSAERPKGSFSTLEIQRTEQGDSAMYLCASSPRGPSTDTQYFGPGTRLTVL.